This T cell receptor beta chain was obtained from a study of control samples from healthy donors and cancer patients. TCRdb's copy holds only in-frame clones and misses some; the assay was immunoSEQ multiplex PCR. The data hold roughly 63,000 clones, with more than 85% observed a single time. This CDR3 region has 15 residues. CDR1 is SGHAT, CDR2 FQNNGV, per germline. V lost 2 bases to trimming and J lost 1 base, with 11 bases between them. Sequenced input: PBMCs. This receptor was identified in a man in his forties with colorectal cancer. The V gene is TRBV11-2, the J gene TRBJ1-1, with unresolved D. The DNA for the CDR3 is TGTGCCAGCAGCTTACAAGCCCTTGGGAACACTGAAGCTTTCTTT. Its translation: CASSLQALGNTEAFF.